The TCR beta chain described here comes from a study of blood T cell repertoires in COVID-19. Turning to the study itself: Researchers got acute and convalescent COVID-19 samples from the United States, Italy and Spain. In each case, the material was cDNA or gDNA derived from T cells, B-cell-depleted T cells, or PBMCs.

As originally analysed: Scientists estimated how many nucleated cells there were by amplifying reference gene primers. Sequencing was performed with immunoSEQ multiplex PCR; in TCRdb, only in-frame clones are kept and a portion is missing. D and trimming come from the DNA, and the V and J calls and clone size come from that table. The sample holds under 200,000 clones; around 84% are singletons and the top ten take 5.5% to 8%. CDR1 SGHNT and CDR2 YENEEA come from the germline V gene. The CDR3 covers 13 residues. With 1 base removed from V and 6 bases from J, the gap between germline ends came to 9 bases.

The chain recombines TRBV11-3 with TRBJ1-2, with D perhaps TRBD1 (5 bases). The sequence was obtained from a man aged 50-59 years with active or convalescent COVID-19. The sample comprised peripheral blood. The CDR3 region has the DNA TGTGCCAGCAGCTTAGGTCAGGGTGATGGCTACACCTTC. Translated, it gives CASSLGQGDGYTF.